The clone carrying this T cell receptor beta chain is a singleton in its sample. Produced via immunoSEQ multiplex PCR; TCRdb's table is partial and in-frame only. The sample gives roughly 82,000 clones, over 85% of which show up once; approximately 3.2% is in the top ten. This sample is drawn from a study of glioma-infiltrating T cells after dendritic cell vaccination. Study background: Autologous tumor lysate was loaded overnight onto monocyte-derived dendritic cells grown approximately 7 days with IL-4 and GM-CSF. Patients received three intradermal dendritic cell vaccine injections at biweekly intervals.

V lost 2 bases, J lost 3 bases, and 8 bases lay in between. Germline assignment: CDR1 LNHDA and CDR2 SQIVND (reference sequence). This CDR3 region has 15 residues. The source is a human donor with glioblastoma. This chain joins TRBV19 and TRBJ1-6, with D maybe TRBD1 (5 bases). The sequencing used blood, collected before dendritic cell vaccination. This CDR3 is CASSIQGFYNSPLHF. The CDR3 DNA sequence: TGTGCCAGTAGTATACAGGGATTCTATAATTCACCCCTCCACTTT. The full variable domain, with the rest looked up from reference TRBV19 and TRBJ1-6, is DGGITQSPKYLFRKEGQNVTLSCEQNLNHDAMYWYRQDPGQGLRLIYYSQIVNDFQKGDIAEGYSVSREKKESFPLTVTSAQKNPTAFYLCASSIQGFYNSPLHFGNGTRLTVT.